Here is one T cell receptor (beta chain) with its context. The sample comes from a study of technical replicates of blood from a handful of donors. Germline trimming cut 5 bases from V and 5 bases from J; bases unmatched to any gene: 5. The CDR3 loop spans 14 amino acids. The germline CDR1 and CDR2 sequences are MNHEY and SMNVEV (reference sequence). Assay: immunoSEQ multiplex PCR; the TCRdb copy retains only in-frame clones and omits some. Counted here are tens of thousands of clones, approximately 94% occurring once; the ten biggest clones make up around 0.41%. Material: T cells isolated from PBMCs. The chain recombines TRBV27 with TRBJ2-5, with TRBD2 identical over 10 bases. This receptor was taken from a human donor in good health. The CDR3 DNA sequence: TGTGCCAGCAGTCTGGGACTAGCGAGGGAGACCCAGTACTTC. It codes for CASSLGLARETQYF.